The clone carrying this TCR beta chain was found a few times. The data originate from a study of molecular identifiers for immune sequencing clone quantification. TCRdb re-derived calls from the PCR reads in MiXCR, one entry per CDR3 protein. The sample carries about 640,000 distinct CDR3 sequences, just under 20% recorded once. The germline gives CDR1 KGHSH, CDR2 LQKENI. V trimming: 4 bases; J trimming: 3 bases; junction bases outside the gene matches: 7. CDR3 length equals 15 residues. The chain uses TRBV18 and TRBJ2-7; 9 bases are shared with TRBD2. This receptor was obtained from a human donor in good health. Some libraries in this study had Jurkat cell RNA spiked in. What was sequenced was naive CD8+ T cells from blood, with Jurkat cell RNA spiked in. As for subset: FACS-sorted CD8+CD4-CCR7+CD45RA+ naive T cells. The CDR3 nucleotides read TGTGCCAGCTCACGACCGACTAGCGGCCTCTACGAGCAGTACTTC. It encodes CASSRPTSGLYEQYF.